The sequence of this T cell receptor beta chain was determined in a study of early T cells in non-severe SARS-CoV-2 infection. At the level of the study: Whole-blood bulk RNA, unsorted, was sequenced, and chains were unpaired.

Per the germline V gene, CDR1 is SGHTA and CDR2 is FQGNSA. V dropped 5 bases and J dropped 1 base, with 11 bases sitting between them. The CDR3 is made up of 15 amino acids. Individual cDNA molecules received unique molecular identifiers during library preparation. TCRdb processed the 5' RACE reads anew with MiXCR; each CDR3 protein has one entry. The table shows some 22,000 distinct CDR3 sequences, with 4.7% occurring only once. This clonotype was recorded a few times. Its antigen is as yet unknown. General study results and limits: A preference for anti-spike CD8 responses marked VDJdb matching, which missed private and CD4 specificities.

Sequencing was performed on whole blood. V gene TRBV7-2 combines with J gene TRBJ2-2, with unresolved D. The sequence was obtained from an adult who was a healthcare worker with PCR-confirmed SARS-CoV-2 infection or an uninfected control (not recorded which). This chain's CDR3 is CASSVTPGNTGELFF. The CDR3 nucleotides are TGTGCCAGCAGCGTTACCCCGGGGAACACCGGGGAGCTGTTTTTT.